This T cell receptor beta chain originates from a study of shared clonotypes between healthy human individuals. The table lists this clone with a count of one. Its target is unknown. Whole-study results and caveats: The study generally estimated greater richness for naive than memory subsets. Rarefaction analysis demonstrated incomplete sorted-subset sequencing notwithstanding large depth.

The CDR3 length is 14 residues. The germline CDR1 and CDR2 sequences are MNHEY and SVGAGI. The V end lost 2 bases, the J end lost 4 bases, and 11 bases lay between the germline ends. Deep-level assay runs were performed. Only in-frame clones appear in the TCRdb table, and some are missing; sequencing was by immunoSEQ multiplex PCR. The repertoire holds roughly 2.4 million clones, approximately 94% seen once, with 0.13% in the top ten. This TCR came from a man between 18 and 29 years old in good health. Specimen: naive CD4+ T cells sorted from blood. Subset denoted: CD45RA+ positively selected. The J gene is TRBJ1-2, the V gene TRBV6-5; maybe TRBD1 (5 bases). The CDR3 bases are TGTGCCAGCAGTTACGAGGGGCGCCCCTATGGCTACACCTTC. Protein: CASSYEGRPYGYTF.